Shown below are 17 T cell receptor beta chains from a single sample sequenced in a study of CD8 T cells in ankylosing spondylitis. Antigens for these TCRs are unknown. Using its own MiXCR run on the 5' RACE reads, TCRdb lists one record per CDR3 protein. The sample carries 700,000 to 850,000 distinct CDR3 sequences, 12% recorded once. Broader study findings: Ankylosing spondylitis blood appeared to carry a characteristic TCR beta motif of eight or nine highly homologous variants.

The sample consisted of blood, either unsorted or a sorted T cell fraction (not recorded which). These receptors originate from a male donor with ankylosing spondylitis.

At least ten counts were recorded for this clonotype. This rearrangement joins TRBV7-9 to TRBJ1-1; 7 bases map to TRBD1. The junction had 19 bases not matched to a gene; V was cut back by 5 bases and J by 10 bases. Germline values: CDR1 SEHNR, CDR2 FQNEAQ (reference sequence). CDR3 length: 16 residues. The CDR3 nucleotides read TGTGCCAGCAGCGCCGGGACAGTTTACGGCGGTTCCGGAGCTTTCTTT. Protein product: CASSAGTVYGGSGAFF.

The rearrangement joins TRBV18 to TRBJ2-5; the match to TRBD2 covers 9 bases. V lost 0 bases and J lost 4; bases outside the gene matches: 6. This CDR3 has 16 residues. Germline V lookup: CDR1 KGHSH, CDR2 LQKENI. The CDR3 DNA reads as TGTGCCAGCTCACCACCGGGACTAGCCTCGTCAGAGACCCAGTACTTC. Its translation: CASSPPGLASSETQYF.

This clonotype has only a few counts. The V gene is TRBV20-1, the J gene TRBJ2-3, with D tentatively TRBD2 (5 bases). Looked up from germline, CDR1 is DFQATT and CDR2 is SNEGSKA (reference sequence). The CDR3 runs to 15 residues. Trimming removed 6 bases from V and 6 bases from J, with 22 bases in between. CDR3 in DNA: TGCAGTGCAGAGGAGCGAACTAGTCGGGCTGATACGCAGTATTTT. This translates into CSAEERTSRADTQYF.

V usage is TRBV6-2 or TRBV6-3 and J usage is TRBJ1-1, with D hard to call. Per the germline V gene, CDR1 is MNHEY and CDR2 is SVGEGT. The length of the CDR3 is 14 residues. Trimming cost V 3 bases and J 1 base, with 9 bases left between them. The chain's CDR3 is CASSYGPPNTEAFF. The DNA of the CDR3 is TGTGCCAGCAGTTATGGACCTCCGAACACTGAAGCTTTCTTT.

The chain links TRBV7-6 to TRBJ2-1, with a weak D call TRBD2 (5 bases). The germline V gene has CDR1 SGHVS and CDR2 FNYEAQ. Trimming removed 5 bases from V and 7 bases from J, with 9 bases in between. This CDR3 spans 12 amino acids. CDR3 protein: CASSQTRNEQFF. CDR3 nucleotide sequence: TGTGCCAGCAGCCAAACTAGAAATGAGCAGTTCTTC.

The CDR3 DNA reads as TGTGCCACCAGCAGAGGAGGGAGCGGGAGGGTCACCGGGGAGCTGTTTTTT. Its protein product is CATSRGGSGRVTGELFF. The V and J genes are TRBV15 and TRBJ2-2; 10 nucleotides match TRBD2. This CDR3 spans 17 amino acids. Germline-derived CDR1 and CDR2 are LNHNV and YYDKDF (reference sequence). V dropped 1 base and J dropped 4; count of bases not matched to a gene: 6.

This clonotype was counted only a few times. The rearrangement links TRBV5-4 to TRBJ2-2; 10 bases fit TRBD1. The germline V gene encodes CDR1 SGHNT and CDR2 YYREEE (reference sequence). The CDR3 sequence is 19 residues long. V lost 2 bases, J lost 6 bases, and 16 bases stayed unmatched. The DNA for the CDR3 is TGTGCCAGCAGCTTCCCTAAGGCGACCGGGACAGGGGTCCCCGGGGAGCTGTTTTTT. Amino acid sequence: CASSFPKATGTGVPGELFF.

This clonotype was seen a handful of times. The chain uses TRBV9 and TRBJ2-2; D ambiguous. Germline V gene sequence: CDR1 SGDLS, CDR2 YYNGEE. This CDR3 has 14 amino acids. Trimming took 0 bases from V and 7 from J, leaving 10 bases between them. CDR3 protein: CASSVARKYGELFF. CDR3 sequence (DNA): TGTGCCAGCAGCGTAGCCAGGAAATACGGGGAGCTGTTTTTT. Full variable domain (outside the CDR3, taken from reference TRBV9 and TRBJ2-2): DSGVTQTPKHLITATGQRVTLRCSPRSGDLSVYWYQQSLDQGLQFLIQYYNGEERAKGNILERFSAQQFPDLHSELNLSSLELGDSALYFCASSVARKYGELFFGEGSRLTVL.

This clonotype was picked up a small number of times. This chain links TRBV20-1 with TRBJ2-3, with no clear D. Germline V gene data show CDR1 as DFQATT and CDR2 as SNEGSKA (reference sequence). CDR3 length: 14 residues. V lost 3 bases and J 2 bases, leaving 12 bases between the germline ends. The CDR3 reads CSASPDTYTDTQYF. The CDR3, as DNA: TGCAGTGCTAGTCCCGACACGTACACAGATACGCAGTATTTT.

The chain couples TRBV28 to TRBJ2-1, with 13 bases matching TRBD2. Germline V CDR1 and CDR2: MDHEN, SYDVKM. The CDR3 runs 20 residues. After removal of 3 bases from V and 7 bases from J, the junction contained 18 bases not matched to a gene. The CDR3 is CASSFRGGQAGLAGLNEQFF. The CDR3 nucleotides are TGTGCCAGCAGTTTTAGGGGCGGACAGGCGGGACTAGCGGGATTGAATGAGCAGTTCTTC.

This clonotype has a count of ten or more. The rearrangement joins TRBV7-8 to TRBJ1-2; TRBD1 matches 7 bases. Germline V gene sequence: CDR1 SGHVS, CDR2 FQNEAQ. The length of the CDR3 is 14 residues. V was pared by 7 bases and J by 1 base, with 6 bases of the junction left unmatched. CDR3: CASTPDRLNYGYTF. The CDR3 DNA is TGTGCCAGCACCCCGGACAGGCTTAACTATGGCTACACCTTC.

The rearrangement links TRBV6-2 or TRBV6-3 to TRBJ2-5; 7 bases are a match to TRBD1. V gave up 4 bases and J gave up 2 bases; unmatched junction bases: 7. Germline-derived CDR1 and CDR2 are MNHEY and SVGEGT. This CDR3 comprises 15 residues. Here the CDR3 DNA reads TGTGCCAGCAGTTTCGGACAGGTCTTTCAAGAGACCCAGTACTTC. This sequence encodes CASSFGQVFQETQYF.

J is TRBJ2-1 and V is TRBV14; 7 nucleotides agree with TRBD1. Germline V CDR1 and CDR2: SGHDN, FVKESK. The CDR3 consists of 15 residues. The V and J ends lost 2 bases and 2 bases, in that order; junction bases with no gene match: 3. CDR3 nucleotide sequence: TGTGCCAGCAGCCAAAAGGGGGCCCCCTACAATGAGCAGTTCTTC. Translated, it gives CASSQKGAPYNEQFF. The full variable domain, completed using reference TRBV14 and TRBJ2-1, is EAGVTQFPSHSVIEKGQTVTLRCDPISGHDNLYWYRRVMGKEIKFLLHFVKESKQDESGMPNNRFLAERTGGTYSTLKVQPAELEDSGVYFCASSQKGAPYNEQFFGPGTRLTVL.

This clonotype was seen more than once but under ten times. The V gene is TRBV5-1, the J gene TRBJ2-7; 9 bases are a match to TRBD1. The CDR3 has 15 residues. From germline, CDR1 is SGHRS and CDR2 YFSETQ. The J segment lost 4 bases and the V segment lost 2 bases, leaving 7 bases of the junction unmatched. CDR3 coding DNA: TGCGCCAGCAGCTTTATACAGGGGGCGATTTACGAGCAGTACTTC. Translated, it gives CASSFIQGAIYEQYF. The whole variable domain, remainder taken from reference TRBV5-1 and TRBJ2-7, is KAGVTQTPRYLIKTRGQQVTLSCSPISGHRSVSWYQQTPGQGLQFLFEYFSETQRNKGNFPGRFSGRQFSNSRSEMNVSTLELGDSALYLCASSFIQGAIYEQYFGPGTRLTVT.

This clonotype was detected only a few times. This chain connects TRBV20-1 to TRBJ2-2; D gene uncertain. The germline gives CDR1 DFQATT, CDR2 SNEGSKA (reference sequence). Trimming took off 5 bases at V and 2 bases at J, with 9 bases between the two ends. The CDR3 runs 13 residues. The CDR3 nucleotides are TGCAGTGCTGTGACTGGAAACACCGGGGAGCTGTTTTTT. Amino acid sequence: CSAVTGNTGELFF.

The chain is built from TRBV10-3 and TRBJ2-1; a possible D gene is TRBD2 (6 bases). The CDR3 is made up of 15 amino acids. Germline CDR1 is ENHRY and CDR2 is SYGVKD. Between the trimmed V and J ends, which lost 3 bases and 0 bases, there was a span of 9 bases. The CDR3 sequence is CAISDTGSSYNEQFF. The CDR3 region has the DNA TGTGCCATCAGTGATACCGGGAGCTCCTACAATGAGCAGTTCTTC.

As to this clonotype: Compared with germline, one end of the junction differs, possibly owing to a read error. V and J are TRBV20-1 and TRBJ1-6; D is undetermined. The CDR3 loop spans 16 amino acids. The germline CDR1 and CDR2 sequences are DFQATT and SNEGSKA (reference sequence). CDR3 sequence: CCARDRGRQDYSPLHF. The CDR3 bases are TGCTGTGCTAGAGATCGAGGTCGGCAGGATTATTCACCCCTCCACTTT.